This T cell receptor (beta chain) was obtained from a study of OX40 agonist ivuxolimab in advanced cancers. The overall study: One hepatocellular carcinoma and two cutaneous melanoma patients partially responded.

Some clones are missing from TCRdb's copy, which holds only in-frame ones; the method was immunoSEQ multiplex PCR. The table includes about 46,000 clones, about 86% detected once. As regards this clone: The antigen is undetermined.

Looked up from germline, CDR1 is SGHNT and CDR2 is YYREEE (reference sequence). Trimming stripped 0 bases from V and 6 bases from J, with 12 bases between. This CDR3 comprises 14 residues. Whole-study findings and limits: By week 6 at 0.1 to 3.0 mg/kg, blood CD4+ and CD8+ T cells had expanded clonally. Specificity for antigen went undetermined in the expanded peripheral T cells.

The chain combines TRBV5-4 with TRBJ1-2; weak D call: TRBD1 (6 bases). Here the sequenced sample was CD4+ or CD8+ T cells sorted from blood, taken in a trial of the OX40 agonist ivuxolimab. The TCR comes from an adult with an advanced solid tumor such as melanoma, head and neck, liver or kidney cancer. The CDR3 DNA follows: TGTGCCAGCAGCTTGGTAGAGACAGGTCATGGCTACACCTTC. This translates into CASSLVETGHGYTF.